Below, 18 T cell receptor beta chains from the same sample are listed, as sequenced in a study of human T cells and chemical hapten exposure. Time point meaning: pre-sensitization, week 0. Treatment given: therapeutic diphenylcyclopropenone sensitization with weekly scalp DPC. Each CDR3 protein gets one entry after TCRdb re-called the RACE reads with MiXCR. Altogether some 300,000 distinct CDR3 sequences are present, 5.5% being singletons, with the ten largest covering over 6.5%. Here the sequenced sample was whole blood, taken in connection with sensitization to the hapten diphenylcyclopropenone (DPC). These receptors were collected from a woman younger than 30 with alopecia areata. Some clones in this sample may be carry-over from other donors' samples.

This clonotype was seen only a few times. V usage is TRBV20-1 and J usage is TRBJ1-1; D possibly corresponds to TRBD1 (6 bases). Germline loops: CDR1 DFQATT, CDR2 SNEGSKA (reference sequence). CDR3 length: 13 amino acids. Trimming stripped 3 bases from V and 4 bases from J, with 12 bases between. CDR3 residues: CSASRAQGTEAFF. CDR3 DNA: TGCAGTGCTAGTCGGGCACAGGGCACTGAAGCTTTCTTT.

This clonotype was observed at least ten times. The rearrangement uses TRBV3-1 and TRBJ1-2; perhaps TRBD1 as D (6 bases). V lost 5 bases and J 7 bases, leaving 11 bases between the germline ends. Germline assignment: CDR1 LGHDT and CDR2 YNNKEL (reference sequence). This CDR3 comprises 12 residues. The CDR3 region is CASSGQQFGYTF. The CDR3 DNA follows: TGTGCCAGCAGCGGACAGCAGTTTGGCTACACCTTC.

The V and J genes are TRBV4-1 and TRBJ1-1; TRBD1 might be the D (5 bases). Trimming removed 0 bases at V and 1 base at J, with 9 bases between. The germline V gene encodes CDR1 MGHRA and CDR2 YSYEKL. The CDR3 is 15 residues long. This CDR3 is CASSQDRARNTEAFF. CDR3 sequence (DNA): TGCGCCAGCAGCCAAGACAGGGCCAGGAACACTGAAGCTTTCTTT.

The CDR3 bases are TGTGCCAGCAGCTCAGGACAGGAGAATGAAAAACTGTTTTTT. Translated: CASSSGQENEKLFF. V gene TRBV7-6 combines with J gene TRBJ1-4, with 7 bases identical to TRBD1. J gave up 5 bases and V 4 bases, and 4 bases lay outside the gene matches. The CDR3 totals 14 residues. CDR1 and CDR2 from the germline V gene are SGHVS and FNYEAQ.

This clonotype was observed a few times. This chain connects TRBV29-1 to TRBJ2-6; 7 bases match TRBD1. CDR3 length: 17 amino acids. V shed 4 bases, J shed 3 bases, and the junction held 12 bases outside the gene matches. Germline V CDR1 and CDR2: SQVTM, ANQGSEA. The CDR3 sequence is CSVVYGQVARGANVLTF. CDR3 coding DNA: TGCAGCGTTGTTTACGGACAGGTCGCCCGTGGGGCCAACGTCCTGACTTTC.

This clonotype occurred a few times. The V and J genes are TRBV6-6 and TRBJ2-3; D tentatively reads TRBD1 or TRBD2 (5 bases each). The germline gives CDR1 MNHNY, CDR2 SVGAGI (reference sequence). This CDR3 comprises 14 residues. The V gene lost 7 bases and the J gene lost 1 base, with 12 bases spanning the gap. CDR3 bases: TGTGCCAGCACGGTGGGGGACGGCACAGATACGCAGTATTTT. This translates into CASTVGDGTDTQYF.

The chain is built from TRBV27 and TRBJ2-5; D is ambiguous. This CDR3 region has 16 residues. Germline V gives CDR1 MNHEY, CDR2 SMNVEV (reference sequence). V was cut by 5 bases and J by 4 bases, with 20 bases left in between. CDR3 protein: CASSPAYADVIETQYF. The CDR3 nucleotides read TGTGCCAGCAGTCCCGCCTACGCGGACGTTATAGAGACCCAGTACTTC.

The chain couples TRBV4-2 to TRBJ1-6; D unresolved. V was cut by 0 bases and J by 7 bases, with 13 bases left in between. Germline CDR1 is LGHNA and CDR2 is YNFKEQ. The CDR3 is 16 amino acids. The CDR3 here is CASSQDGDKANSPLHF. The CDR3 DNA reads TGTGCCAGCAGCCAAGATGGAGACAAGGCGAATTCACCCCTCCACTTT.

This clonotype appeared many times. The V call is TRBV7-2, the J call TRBJ2-3; TRBD2 matches 13 bases. Germline lookup yields CDR1 SGHTA and CDR2 FQGNSA. This CDR3 region has 15 residues. Trimming took 4 bases from V and 5 from J; bases not matched to a gene: 3. DNA of the CDR3: TGTGCCAGCAGCTGGGGACTAGCGGGGATAGATACGCAGTATTTT. Amino acid sequence: CASSWGLAGIDTQYF.

This clonotype was seen ten or more times. This chain connects TRBV7-8 to TRBJ2-5; D possibly corresponds to TRBD2 (5 bases). The CDR3 runs 13 residues. Trimming pared 5 bases from V and 2 bases from J, leaving 9 bases between. CDR1 and CDR2 from the germline V gene are SGHVS and FQNEAQ. The DNA for the CDR3 is TGTGCCAGCAGCCCCGGGGTACAAGAGACCCAGTACTTC. Translation gives CASSPGVQETQYF.

This clonotype was picked up many times. The chain combines TRBV12-3 or TRBV12-4 with TRBJ1-6; D is undetermined. The V and J ends lost 9 bases and 0 bases respectively, with 9 bases between them. This CDR3 has 14 amino acids. CDR3 in DNA: TGTGCCAGTGTCTTGAGCTCCTATAATTCACCCCTCCACTTT. Encoded protein: CASVLSSYNSPLHF.

The sample holds many counts of this clonotype. The genes are TRBV4-3 and TRBJ2-3, with D perhaps TRBD1 (6 bases). The CDR3 sequence is 16 residues long. Germline CDR1 reads LGHNA; CDR2 reads YSLEER. V lost 1 base and J lost 3, with 14 bases in between. CDR3 in amino acids: CASSQAGTMETDTQYF. In DNA, the CDR3 is TGCGCCAGCAGCCAAGCTGGGACAATGGAAACAGATACGCAGTATTTT.

Ten or more counts support this clonotype. V and J are TRBV10-3 and TRBJ1-2, with D maybe TRBD1 (5 bases). Trimming removed 0 bases at V and 5 bases at J, with 16 bases between. Germline-derived CDR1 and CDR2 are ENHRY and SYGVKD. The CDR3 length is 16 residues. The CDR3 protein is CAISESPGLPLYGYTF. CDR3 nucleotide sequence: TGTGCCATCAGTGAGTCGCCAGGGCTTCCATTATATGGCTACACCTTC.

This rearrangement joins TRBV12-3 or TRBV12-4 to TRBJ2-1; D perhaps matches TRBD2 (6 bases). V was cut by 1 base and J by 13 bases, with 14 bases left in between. The CDR3 contains 13 residues. CDR3 sequence: CASSLGTTGGQFF. The DNA of the CDR3 is TGTGCCAGCAGTTTAGGGACTACTGGCGGACAGTTCTTC.

Comments on this clonotype: A much larger clone sits a single nucleotide away, making a read error possible. This chain joins TRBV6-6 and TRBJ1-6; no clear D. The CDR3 consists of 16 residues. The germline gives CDR1 MNHNY, CDR2 SVGAGI (reference sequence). The CDR3 bases are TGTGCCAGCAGTTACAGGGAGAGCTCCTATAAATCACCCCTCCACTTT. Protein: CASSYRESSYKSPLHF.

V is TRBV5-1 and J is TRBJ2-3; 9 bases are a match to TRBD1. J was trimmed by 1 base and V by 4 bases; bases with no gene match: 7. CDR1 is SGHRS and CDR2 is YFSETQ in the germline V gene. The CDR3 totals 16 residues. The CDR3 DNA is TGCGCCAGCAGCCAGTGGACAGGGGTAGGCACAGATACGCAGTATTTT. Its translation: CASSQWTGVGTDTQYF.

This clonotype was seen ten or more times. CDR3 region: CSHPRGRSTYEQYF. As DNA, the CDR3 is TGCAGTCACCCACGCGGACGGTCAACCTACGAGCAGTACTTC. This chain joins TRBV20-1 and TRBJ2-7; D is uncertain. V gave up 8 bases and J gave up 2 bases, with 19 bases separating them. This CDR3 spans 14 amino acids. Germline CDR1 DFQATT, CDR2 SNEGSKA (reference sequence).

V is TRBV4-3 and J is TRBJ2-7, with a possible D match to TRBD1 (6 bases). CDR1 LGHNA and CDR2 YSLEER come from the germline V gene. The CDR3 covers 15 residues. Trimming shortened V by 4 bases and J by 1 base, and 14 bases separated the two germline ends. The CDR3 nucleotides are TGCGCCAGCAGCCGGGCCCGGACAGAGTCCTACGAGCAGTACTTC. Amino acid sequence: CASSRARTESYEQYF.